The sequence of this TCR beta chain was determined in a study of blood T cell repertoires in COVID-19. In the study overall: T cells, B-cell-depleted T cells, or PBMCs supplied cDNA or gDNA.

Germline assignment: CDR1 SQVTM and CDR2 ANQGSEA. Trimming took off 0 bases at V and 10 bases at J, with 25 bases between the two ends. The CDR3 sequence is 17 residues long. The protocol was immunoSEQ multiplex PCR, while the TCRdb copy is restricted to in-frame clones and leaves out a portion. The sample includes 140,000 to 150,000 clones, about 87% seen only once; the top ten take about 9.4%. This chain uses TRBV29-1 with TRBJ2-1; weak D call: TRBD2 (6 bases). This clonotype was obtained from a woman aged 45-60 years with active or convalescent COVID-19. Sample: peripheral blood. The CDR3 coding sequence is TGCAGCGTTGAAGATCGTTGGGGGATCACGCCCGCGGGGGAGCAGTTCTTC. Translation: CSVEDRWGITPAGEQFF.